Below, 5 T cell receptor beta chains from the same sample are listed, as sequenced in a study of blood T cell repertoires in COVID-19. Using immunoSEQ multiplex PCR, the repertoire was profiled, and TCRdb retains in-frame clones only, with some absent. The sample lists around 220,000 clones; approximately 80% were seen once. Sequenced material: peripheral blood. These receptors were obtained from a woman older than 75 with COVID-19, enrolled during active disease.

The J gene is TRBJ1-1, the V gene TRBV2; 7 positions match TRBD1. V lost 8 bases, J lost 7 bases, and 10 bases stayed unmatched. The V gene's germline CDR1 is SNHLY and CDR2 FYNNEI. This CDR3 is 13 amino acids long. CDR3 nucleotides: TGTGCCAGCGTACGACAGGGTGGGAATGAAGCTTTCTTT. Its protein is CASVRQGGNEAFF. The whole variable domain, remainder taken from reference TRBV2 and TRBJ1-1, is EPEVTQTPSHQVTQMGQEVILRCVPISNHLYFYWYRQILGQKVEFLVSFYNNEISEKSEIFDDQFSVERPDGSNFTLKIRSTKLEDSAMYFCASVRQGGNEAFFGQGTRLTVV.

The rearrangement links TRBV5-1 to TRBJ1-4; 11 positions match TRBD1. The germline V gene has CDR1 SGHRS and CDR2 YFSETQ. The CDR3 contains 17 residues. Unmatched junction bases numbered 13, after V lost 4 bases and J lost 8 bases. In DNA form, the CDR3 reads TGCGCCAGCAGCAGCGGGACAGGGGGAAATAGGAAGGAAAAACTGTTTTTT. Translating gives CASSSGTGGNRKEKLFF.

Only one count was recorded for this clone. The chain links TRBV18 to TRBJ2-7, with TRBD1 matching 9 bases. CDR3 length: 16 amino acids. The germline V gene encodes CDR1 KGHSH and CDR2 LQKENI. Trimming at V came to 0 bases and at J to 6 bases, leaving 9 bases not matched to a gene. The CDR3 DNA is TGTGCCAGCTCACCACCGGGACAGGGTGTAGGTGGCGAGCAGTACTTC. It codes for CASSPPGQGVGGEQYF.

The chain links TRBV19 to TRBJ1-5, with a tentative D call TRBD1 (5 bases). Germline CDR1 is LNHDA and CDR2 is SQIVND (reference sequence). V gave up 5 bases and J gave up 1 base, with 9 bases separating them. The CDR3 extends over 14 amino acids. The DNA for the CDR3 is TGTGCCAGTAGTGCAGGGTTGAGCAATCAGCCCCAGCATTTT. Its protein product is CASSAGLSNQPQHF.

The gene calls are TRBV18 and TRBJ2-7; 12 bases map to TRBD2. Germline V gene sequence: CDR1 KGHSH, CDR2 LQKENI. The length of the CDR3 is 14 residues. V dropped 5 bases and J dropped 6; count of bases not matched to a gene: 5. CDR3 nucleotides: TGTGCCAGCTCAATCGGGACTAGCGGGCTCGAGCAGTACTTC. It specifies CASSIGTSGLEQYF.